The 8 T cell receptor beta chains listed next were all sequenced from one sample in a study of regulatory T cells in long-lasting Graves disease. Time point noted: newly diagnosed GD, antithyroid drugs for less than 3 months. Following extraction of RNA from PBMCs, that RNA was used to make the TCR library. Construction of TCR beta libraries relied on iRepertoire HTBI primers and on Arm-PCR targeting CDR3 regions. TCRdb reanalysed the multiplex PCR reads using MiXCR and keeps one entry per CDR3 protein. The sample has about 360,000 distinct CDR3 sequences, 15% to 20% seen once; the top ten hold 20%. The same data also went into a second study, on T cells in Graves' hyperthyroidism and ophthalmopathy.

Sequencing was performed on peripheral blood mononuclear cells (PBMCs), taken at new diagnosis, from a patient treated with antithyroid drugs. The receptor set was obtained from a woman aged 18-29 years with Graves disease.

The chain combines TRBV13 with TRBJ2-7; 11 bases fit TRBD1. The CDR3 spans 18 residues. V was clipped by 5 bases and J by 3 bases; unmatched bases: 15. Per the germline V gene, CDR1 is PRHDT and CDR2 is FYEKMQ (reference sequence). The CDR3 region has the DNA TGTGCCAGCAGCCTCCGGGACAGGGGGAGGTGGACGCACTACGAGCAGTACTTC. Amino acids: CASSLRDRGRWTHYEQYF.

There are many counts of this clonotype. The J gene is TRBJ2-1, the V gene TRBV5-6; maybe TRBD2 (5 bases). The CDR3 length is 16 residues. V lost 4 bases to trimming and J lost 4 bases, with 18 bases between them. From germline, CDR1 is SGHDT and CDR2 YYEEEE. The CDR3 loop is CASSGTLDGEYNEQFF. CDR3 bases: TGTGCCAGCAGCGGTACCTTGGACGGGGAATACAATGAGCAGTTCTTC.

This clonotype was counted at least ten times. The chain uses TRBV28 and TRBJ1-1, with 9 bases matching TRBD1. Germline values: CDR1 MDHEN, CDR2 SYDVKM. Germline trimming cut 3 bases from V and 3 bases from J; bases unmatched to any gene: 5. The CDR3 covers 15 residues. The CDR3 region is CASSLGDRVHTEAFF. CDR3 sequence (DNA): TGTGCCAGCAGTTTGGGGGACAGGGTCCACACTGAAGCTTTCTTT.

There are a few counts of this clonotype. V is TRBV5-6 and J is TRBJ1-6, with D unclear. There are 15 residues in the CDR3. Trimming took 4 bases from V and 7 from J, leaving 15 bases between them. Germline CDR1 SGHDT, CDR2 YYEEEE. DNA of the CDR3: TGTGCCAGCAGCCTGGTTGGCAGCGCCAATTCACCCCTCCACTTT. This translates into CASSLVGSANSPLHF.

Ten or more counts support this clonotype. This chain uses TRBV6-1 with TRBJ2-7; the match to TRBD2 covers 8 bases. This CDR3 has 15 amino acids. Looked up from germline, CDR1 is MNHNS and CDR2 is SASEGT. With V trimmed by 5 bases and J by 3 bases, 9 bases remained unmatched. The CDR3 sequence: CASSRAGVQRYEQYF. The DNA for the CDR3 is TGTGCCAGCAGTAGAGCGGGAGTGCAGCGCTACGAGCAGTACTTC.

The table lists this clonotype with many counts. The rearrangement links TRBV5-1 to TRBJ2-7, with 7 bases fitting TRBD2. This CDR3 is 13 amino acids long. CDR1 SGHRS and CDR2 YFSETQ come from the germline V gene. Unmatched junction bases numbered 7, after V lost 3 bases and J lost 7 bases. The CDR3 DNA reads as TGCGCCAGCAGCTCCTCGGACGGGGGGGAGCAGTACTTC. Its protein product is CASSSSDGGEQYF.

This clonotype has at least ten counts. V is TRBV4-1 and J is TRBJ2-5, with D uncertain. The germline CDR1 and CDR2 sequences are MGHRA and YSYEKL. Deletions cut 1 base from V and 4 bases from J, with 7 bases between. The length of the CDR3 is 13 residues. The CDR3 DNA follows: TGCGCCAGCAGCCAAGTGGTCCCAGAGACCCAGTACTTC. Its translation is CASSQVVPETQYF.

This clonotype was observed many times. The V call is TRBV28, the J call TRBJ1-2; no firm D call. Trimming cost V 1 base and J 8 bases, with 8 bases left between them. The CDR3 contains 12 residues. Germline CDR1 is MDHEN and CDR2 is SYDVKM. The CDR3 nucleotides are TGTGCCAGCAGTTTATACGGGTGGGGCTACACCTTC. Its translation is CASSLYGWGYTF.